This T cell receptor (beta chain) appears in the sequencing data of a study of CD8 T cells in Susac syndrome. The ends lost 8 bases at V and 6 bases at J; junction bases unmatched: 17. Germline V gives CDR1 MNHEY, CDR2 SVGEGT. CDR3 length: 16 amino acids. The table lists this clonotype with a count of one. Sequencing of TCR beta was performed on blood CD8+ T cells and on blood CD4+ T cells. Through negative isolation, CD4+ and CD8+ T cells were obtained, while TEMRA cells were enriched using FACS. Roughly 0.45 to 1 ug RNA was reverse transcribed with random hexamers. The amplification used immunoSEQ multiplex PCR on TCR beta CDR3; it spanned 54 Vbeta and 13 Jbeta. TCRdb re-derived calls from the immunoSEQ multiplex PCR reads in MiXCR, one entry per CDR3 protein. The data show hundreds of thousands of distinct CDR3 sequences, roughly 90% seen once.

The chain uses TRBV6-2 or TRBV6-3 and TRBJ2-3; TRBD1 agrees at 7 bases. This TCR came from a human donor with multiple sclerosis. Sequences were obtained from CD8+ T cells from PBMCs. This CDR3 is CASSGGTTLGGDTQYF. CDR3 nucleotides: TGTGCCAGCTCAGGGGGAACGACCCTTGGTGGGGATACGCAGTATTTT.